This record looks at one T cell receptor beta chain sequence and its context. Antigen specificity is unknown. Clones were sequenced by immunoSEQ multiplex PCR, and TCRdb holds only the in-frame ones, with some missing. The data hold 110,000 to 150,000 clones, with around 94% observed a single time. V was cut by 4 bases and J by 5 bases, with 18 bases left in between. Germline assignment: CDR1 LGHDT and CDR2 YNNKEL (reference sequence). This CDR3 spans 16 amino acids. The data were taken from a study of T cell responses to AZD1222 COVID-19 vaccine. Study-level results: Repertoires were sampled only after the peak T cell response.

V gene TRBV3-1 (or the pseudogene TRBV3-2) combines with J gene TRBJ2-1, with D unresolved. Material: peripheral blood, obtained after recovery from COVID-19. The sequence was obtained from an adult who had recovered from COVID-19. DNA of the CDR3: TGTGCCAGCAGCCCCGTTACGGGTCTGGGGAACAATGAGCAGTTCTTC. This sequence encodes CASSPVTGLGNNEQFF.